This passage covers 2 T cell receptor beta chains from one sample sequenced in a study of Graves' ophthalmopathy and Graves' hyperthyroidism (dated 2018 in TCRdb). The instrument given in TCRdb is Illumina HiSeq 2000. TCR beta CDR3 regions were amplified from RNA transcripts for repertoire sequencing. The first round of RT-PCR was done with HTBI primers and the Qiagen OneStep RT-PCR kit, and was followed by a second round of multiplex PCR, then size selection and purification. TCRdb itself trimmed the public reads at Q25 with fastp, ran MiXCR and retained productive beta chains. Merged by CDR3 protein, the rows form single entries marked with the most common genes and DNA. This sample lists 350,000 to 400,000 distinct CDR3 sequences; 18% were detected once. Around 1.4% of the sample rests with the top ten. The material sequenced was peripheral blood. These receptor sequences come from a woman between 18 and 29 years old with Graves' ophthalmopathy. Donor details come from another sample of the same person, matched by shared clones.

This clonotype appeared many times. The chain links TRBV6-6 to TRBJ2-7, with D unclear. Looked up from germline, CDR1 is MNHNY and CDR2 is SVGAGI (reference sequence). V lost 8 bases and J lost 6, with 17 bases in between. The CDR3 runs to 13 residues. CDR3: CASSSSQAGEQYF. CDR3 nucleotide sequence: TGTGCCAGCTCCTCCTCCCAGGCCGGCGAGCAGTACTTC.

This chain links TRBV12-3 or TRBV12-4 with TRBJ2-2; TRBD1 aligns across 7 bases. The length of the CDR3 is 14 residues. V gave up 5 bases and J gave up 6 bases; unmatched junction bases: 6. The CDR3 is CASSLQGSAGELFF. The DNA for the CDR3 is TGTGCCAGCAGTCTACAGGGGTCCGCCGGGGAGCTGTTTTTT.